This T cell receptor (beta chain) is drawn from a study of blood T cell repertoires in COVID-19. The wider study: The United States, Italy and Spain provided the acute and convalescent COVID-19 samples. In each case, the material was cDNA or gDNA derived from T cells, B-cell-depleted T cells, or PBMCs.

CDR3 size: 13 residues. Germline lookup yields CDR1 SGHTA and CDR2 FQGTGA. After removal of 1 base from V and 3 bases from J, the junction contained 0 bases not matched to a gene. Per the original data handling: Estimation of nucleated cell counts was performed using reference gene primer amplification. The method was immunoSEQ multiplex PCR; TCRdb's version includes in-frame clones alone and lacks a portion of them. Clonal size and the V and J genes are those of that table, whereas D and trimming came from the DNA. The repertoire holds just under 150,000 clones, roughly nine tenths seen once, with about 1.5% in the top ten.

The TCR comes from a human donor in a cohort sampled during active COVID-19. Sequencing input: peripheral blood. This chain connects TRBV7-3 to TRBJ2-7, with 7 positions matching TRBD2. Here the CDR3 reads CASSLSGGYEQYF. For the CDR3, the DNA is TGTGCCAGCAGCTTAAGCGGGGGCTACGAGCAGTACTTC.